The 27 T cell receptor beta chains in this list originate from one sample, sequenced in a study of OX40 agonist ivuxolimab in advanced cancers. The method was immunoSEQ multiplex PCR; TCRdb's version includes in-frame clones alone and lacks a portion of them. The sample carries tens of thousands of clones, around 82% recorded once. This specimen consisted of CD4+ or CD8+ T cells sorted from blood, obtained in a trial of the OX40 agonist ivuxolimab. The receptor set was obtained from an adult with an advanced solid tumor such as melanoma, head and neck, liver or kidney cancer.

The chain has TRBV2 and TRBJ2-7, with D maybe TRBD1 (5 bases). The CDR3 loop spans 13 amino acids. Trimming removed 6 bases from V and 3 bases from J, with 12 bases in between. Per germline, CDR1 SNHLY and CDR2 FYNNEI. CDR3 coding DNA: TGTGCCAGCAGCGCAGGGTTGGACTACGAGCAGTACTTC. Encoded protein: CASSAGLDYEQYF. Looking up the rest from reference TRBV2 and TRBJ2-7 gives the full variable domain: EPEVTQTPSHQVTQMGQEVILRCVPISNHLYFYWYRQILGQKVEFLVSFYNNEISEKSEIFDDQFSVERPDGSNFTLKIRSTKLEDSAMYFCASSAGLDYEQYFGPGTRLTVT.

The chain joins TRBV15 to TRBJ2-3, with 8 bases that match TRBD2. The germline V gene has CDR1 LNHNV and CDR2 YYDKDF (reference sequence). The CDR3 loop spans 18 amino acids. J lost 1 base, V lost 3 bases, and 12 bases had no gene match. CDR3 sequence: CATSRYRGGFERTDTQYF. The DNA for the CDR3 is TGTGCCACCAGCAGGTACCGGGGGGGCTTTGAACGCACAGATACGCAGTATTTT.

The chain has TRBV6-1 and TRBJ1-1; D is perhaps TRBD1 (6 bases). Per the germline V gene, CDR1 is MNHNS and CDR2 is SASEGT. V shed 7 bases and J shed 4 bases, with 19 bases lying between them. The CDR3 is 15 amino acids. CDR3 amino acids: CASIRDRRWGTEAFF. Written as DNA, the CDR3 is TGTGCCAGCATCAGAGACAGGAGATGGGGCACTGAAGCTTTCTTT.

V usage is TRBV2 and J usage is TRBJ2-2; no clear D. Trimming took off 6 bases at V and 1 base at J, with 9 bases between the two ends. This CDR3 is built from 14 residues. Germline V gene sequence: CDR1 SNHLY, CDR2 FYNNEI. The CDR3 reads CASRERMNTGELFF. The CDR3 bases are TGTGCCAGCAGGGAACGGATGAACACCGGGGAGCTGTTTTTT.

The rearrangement uses TRBV7-9 and TRBJ1-2, with TRBD1 identical over 8 bases. Germline V gene lookup returns CDR1 SEHNR and CDR2 FQNEAQ (reference sequence). V shed 6 bases and J 11 bases; nucleotides not matched to a gene: 17. The CDR3 has 15 residues. As DNA, the CDR3 is TGTGCCAGCAGTTCCTCTCGTTCCGGGACAGGCCCTTACACCTTC. Encoded protein: CASSSSRSGTGPYTF.

Regarding this clone: An end of the junction differs from the germline gene, which may be a read error. The chain joins TRBV25-1 to TRBJ2-3, with 12 bases identical to TRBD2. This CDR3 contains 15 residues. From germline, CDR1 is MGHDK and CDR2 SYGVNS. The CDR3 region is CASSVTSGSTDTQYF. CDR3 coding DNA: TGTGCCAGCAGTGTGACTAGCGGGAGCACGGATACGCAGTATTTT.

The CDR3 DNA is TGTGCCAGCAGCTCGTCAACCGGGACTATCTCCTACGAGCAGTACTTC. Translating gives CASSSSTGTISYEQYF. This rearrangement joins TRBV11-1 to TRBJ2-7; TRBD2 matches 7 bases. The V gene end was trimmed by 4 bases and the J gene end by 0 bases; junction bases not matched to a gene: 9. Germline loops: CDR1 SGHAT, CDR2 FQDESV (reference sequence). CDR3 length: 16 amino acids.

This clone turned up a few times. This chain links TRBV30 with TRBJ2-1; D ambiguous. There are 14 residues in the CDR3. Between the trimmed V and J ends, which lost 4 bases and 0 bases, there was a span of 10 bases. The V gene's germline CDR1 is GTSNPN and CDR2 SVGIG (reference sequence). CDR3 region: CAWKRWGSYNEQFF. The CDR3, as DNA: TGTGCCTGGAAAAGGTGGGGCTCCTACAATGAGCAGTTCTTC.

The chain uses TRBV30 and TRBJ1-2; no clear D. This CDR3 contains 13 residues. Germline CDR1 is GTSNPN and CDR2 is SVGIG (reference sequence). The V end was cut by 0 bases, the J end by 5 bases, with 10 bases between. CDR3 region: CAWSVATYYGYTF. Written as DNA, the CDR3 is TGTGCCTGGAGTGTAGCGACCTATTATGGCTACACCTTC.

The chain is built from TRBV11-2 and TRBJ2-7; the D gene is possibly TRBD2 (6 bases). The CDR3 extends over 16 amino acids. Germline V gene lookup returns CDR1 SGHAT and CDR2 FQNNGV. V lost 7 bases, J lost 1 base, and 20 bases lay in between. The CDR3 loop is CASTPQWGRLSYEQYF. In DNA form, the CDR3 reads TGTGCCAGCACGCCTCAATGGGGGAGGTTGTCCTACGAGCAGTACTTC.

The V call is TRBV30, the J call TRBJ2-5; D might be TRBD1 (5 bases). V gave up 6 bases and J gave up 4 bases, with 12 bases separating them. CDR1 GTSNPN and CDR2 SVGIG come from the germline V gene (reference sequence). The CDR3 spans 12 residues. As DNA, the CDR3 is TGTGCCTGTTCAGGGTCCGGAGAGACCCAGTACTTC. This codes for CACSGSGETQYF.

The chain is built from TRBV11-2 and TRBJ2-3; the D gene is possibly TRBD1 (6 bases). CDR3 length: 16 residues. Trimming took off 3 bases at V and 2 bases at J, with 15 bases between the two ends. The V gene's germline CDR1 is SGHAT and CDR2 FQNNGV. The chain's CDR3 is CASSFRGSSYTDTQYF. The CDR3 DNA sequence: TGTGCCAGCAGCTTTAGGGGGAGTTCGTACACAGATACGCAGTATTTT.

The rearrangement uses TRBV28 and TRBJ2-7; 7 nucleotides line up with TRBD1. The CDR3 contains 16 residues. After removal of 5 bases from V and 1 base from J, the junction contained 11 bases not matched to a gene. Germline CDR1 reads MDHEN; CDR2 reads SYDVKM. CDR3 sequence: CASSPPPTGESYEQYF. CDR3 nucleotides: TGTGCCAGCAGTCCTCCCCCCACAGGGGAGTCCTACGAGCAGTACTTC. Full variable domain (remainder filled in from reference TRBV28 and TRBJ2-7): DVKVTQSSRYLVKRTGEKVFLECVQDMDHENMFWYRQDPGLGLRLIYFSYDVKMKEKGDIPEGYSVSREKKERFSLILESASTNQTSMYLCASSPPPTGESYEQYFGPGTRLTVT.

The V gene is TRBV6-5, the J gene TRBJ1-2; the D is unclear. Trimming removed 6 bases from V and 13 bases from J, with 15 bases in between. CDR3 size: 11 residues. Germline-derived CDR1 and CDR2 are MNHEY and SVGAGI. The CDR3 DNA is TGTGCCAGCAGCCACAAAGATAACGGCACCTTC. Protein: CASSHKDNGTF.

The chain employs TRBV10-1 and TRBJ2-1; either TRBD1 or TRBD2 may supply D (5 bases each). The germline V gene encodes CDR1 WNHNN and CDR2 SYGVQD (reference sequence). V was trimmed by 10 bases and J by 4 bases, leaving 14 bases between them. The CDR3 extends over 13 amino acids. This CDR3 is CAILGDGYNEQFF. CDR3 sequence (DNA): TGCGCCATCCTCGGGGACGGGTACAATGAGCAGTTCTTC.

This chain joins TRBV19 and TRBJ2-3; no definite D call. CDR1 and CDR2 from the germline V gene are LNHDA and SQIVND (reference sequence). The CDR3 has 16 residues. Deletions cut 8 bases from V and 1 base from J, with 19 bases between. The CDR3 loop reads CASRYVHGVGTDTQYF. CDR3 nucleotides: TGTGCCAGTCGCTATGTTCATGGGGTCGGCACAGATACGCAGTATTTT.

The rearrangement uses TRBV19 and TRBJ2-1; D not resolved. The CDR3 loop spans 15 amino acids. CDR1 and CDR2 from the germline V gene are LNHDA and SQIVND (reference sequence). V lost 8 bases, J lost 5 bases, and 19 bases lay in between. The CDR3 bases are TGTGCCAGTCACAGCTTCCCGAGAGATAACAATGAGCAGTTCTTC. Translating it yields CASHSFPRDNNEQFF.

This clone was detected only a few times. This chain joins TRBV19 and TRBJ2-7, with 11 bases fitting TRBD2. Per germline, CDR1 LNHDA and CDR2 SQIVND (reference sequence). The CDR3 extends over 14 amino acids. Trimming cost V 6 bases and J 0 bases; bases outside gene matches: 1. Here the CDR3 reads CASRGTSGSYEQYF. CDR3 nucleotide sequence: TGTGCCAGTAGGGGGACTAGCGGCTCCTACGAGCAGTACTTC.

V is TRBV7-9 and J is TRBJ2-7; D uncertain. The CDR3 runs to 15 residues. Per the germline V gene, CDR1 is SEHNR and CDR2 is FQNEAQ (reference sequence). The V end was cut by 1 base, the J end by 0 bases, with 10 bases between. The chain's CDR3 is CASSLGSAVSYEQYF. The CDR3 nucleotides are TGTGCCAGCAGCTTAGGTTCGGCGGTCTCCTACGAGCAGTACTTC.

CDR3 in amino acids: CASSRTAGDTQYF. As DNA, the CDR3 is TGTGCCAGCAGCCGGACCGCCGGAGATACGCAGTATTTT. The chain joins TRBV5-6 to TRBJ2-3; D not resolved. V was clipped by 4 bases and J by 5 bases, with 11 bases between them. In germline, CDR1 is SGHDT, CDR2 YYEEEE. This CDR3 comprises 13 residues.

V gene TRBV6-1 combines with J gene TRBJ1-2; 7 bases are a match to TRBD1. The CDR3 covers 12 residues. Trimming removed 6 bases from V and 8 bases from J; junction bases left unmatched: 6. Germline values: CDR1 MNHNS, CDR2 SASEGT. CDR3 in amino acids: CASREQGHGYTF. For the CDR3, the DNA is TGTGCCAGCAGAGAACAGGGGCACGGCTACACCTTC.

This clone was seen a handful of times. The V and J genes are TRBV2 and TRBJ2-1; D is possibly TRBD2 (5 bases). There are 15 residues in the CDR3. Trimming cost V 2 bases and J 0 bases, with 8 bases left between them. CDR1 and CDR2 from the germline V gene are SNHLY and FYNNEI. CDR3 sequence reads: CASSESGYSYNEQFF. CDR3 nucleotide sequence: TGTGCCAGCAGTGAATCGGGGTACTCCTACAATGAGCAGTTCTTC.

The chain joins TRBV5-8 to TRBJ1-1; unclear D gene. Trimming removed 0 bases from V and 1 base from J, with 4 bases in between. Germline CDR1 and CDR2: SGHTS and YDEGEE. The CDR3 loop spans 13 amino acids. The CDR3 sequence is CASSLVRNTEAFF. The DNA of the CDR3 is TGTGCCAGCAGCTTGGTACGGAACACTGAAGCTTTCTTT.

The sample holds one count of this clone. The chain has TRBV7-8 and TRBJ1-2, with unresolved D. CDR1 and CDR2 from the germline V gene are SGHVS and FQNEAQ. V was trimmed by 3 bases and J by 7 bases, leaving 12 bases between them. The CDR3 runs to 13 residues. The CDR3 region has the DNA TGTGCCAGCAGCTTGGGAGGGAGATTTGGCTACACCTTC. As protein: CASSLGGRFGYTF.

The CDR3 region has the DNA TGTGCCAGCAGCTTACTAGCGGACCCGGGAGAGACCCAGTACTTC. Amino acid sequence: CASSLLADPGETQYF. The chain joins TRBV7-2 to TRBJ2-5, with 7 bases that match TRBD2. The germline V gene encodes CDR1 SGHTA and CDR2 FQGNSA. This CDR3 is 15 amino acids long. Trimming at V came to 2 bases and at J to 4 bases, leaving 7 bases not matched to a gene.

The CDR3, as DNA: TGTGCCAGCAGCGGAACAGGGGGCAACACTGAAGCTTTCTTT. This gives the protein CASSGTGGNTEAFF. The chain links TRBV7-9 to TRBJ1-1, with 9 bases identical to TRBD1. Germline V gene data show CDR1 as SEHNR and CDR2 as FQNEAQ (reference sequence). V lost 5 bases, J lost 2 bases, and 3 bases stayed unmatched. The CDR3 has 14 amino acids.

This clone was recorded many times. This rearrangement joins TRBV30 to TRBJ2-1; no definite D call. The CDR3 loop spans 13 amino acids. Looked up from germline, CDR1 is GTSNPN and CDR2 is SVGIG (reference sequence). The V end lost 0 bases, the J end lost 9 bases, and 12 bases lay between the germline ends. CDR3 in DNA: TGTGCCTGGAGTGTATTTTGGCGTGGTGAGCAGTTCTTC. Protein sequence: CAWSVFWRGEQFF.